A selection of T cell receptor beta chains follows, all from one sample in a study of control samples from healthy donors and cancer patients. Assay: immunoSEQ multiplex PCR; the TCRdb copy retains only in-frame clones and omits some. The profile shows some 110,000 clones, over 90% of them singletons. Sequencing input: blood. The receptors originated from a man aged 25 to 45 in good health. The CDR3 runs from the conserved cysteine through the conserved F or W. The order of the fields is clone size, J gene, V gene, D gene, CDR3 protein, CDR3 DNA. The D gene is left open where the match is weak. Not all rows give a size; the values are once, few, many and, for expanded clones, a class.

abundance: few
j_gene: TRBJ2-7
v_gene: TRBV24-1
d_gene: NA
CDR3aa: CATSDPRSYEQYF
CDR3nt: TGTGCCACCAGTGACCCGAGATCCTACGAGCAGTACTTC

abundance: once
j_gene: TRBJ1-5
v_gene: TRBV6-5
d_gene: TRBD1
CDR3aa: CASKTGGQPQHF
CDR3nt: TGTGCCAGCAAAACAGGGGGTCAGCCCCAGCATTTT

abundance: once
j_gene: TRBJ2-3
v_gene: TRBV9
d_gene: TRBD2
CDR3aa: CASSPGGTDTQYF
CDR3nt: TGTGCCAGCAGCCCCGGGGGGACAGATACGCAGTATTTT

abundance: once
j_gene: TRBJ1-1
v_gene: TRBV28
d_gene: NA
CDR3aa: CASSLLRWDTEAFF
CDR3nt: TGTGCCAGCAGTTTATTGCGTTGGGACACTGAAGCTTTCTTT

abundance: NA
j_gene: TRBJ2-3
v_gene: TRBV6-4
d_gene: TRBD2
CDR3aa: CASSSRGGTDTQYF
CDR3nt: TGTGCCAGCAGTAGCCGCGGGGGGACAGATACGCAGTATTTT

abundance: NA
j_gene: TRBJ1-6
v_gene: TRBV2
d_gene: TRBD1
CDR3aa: CAREDRGDSPLHF
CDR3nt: TGTGCCAGGGAGGACAGGGGTGATTCACCCCTCCACTTT

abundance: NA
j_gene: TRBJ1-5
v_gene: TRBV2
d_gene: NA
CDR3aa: CASRQGEAGDQPQHF
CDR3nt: TGTGCCAGCAGACAGGGAGAGGCAGGGGACCAGCCCCAGCATTTT

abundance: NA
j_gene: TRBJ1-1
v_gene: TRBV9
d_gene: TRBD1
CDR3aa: CASSVGDRASEAFF
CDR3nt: TGTGCCAGCAGCGTAGGGGACAGGGCTTCTGAAGCTTTCTTT

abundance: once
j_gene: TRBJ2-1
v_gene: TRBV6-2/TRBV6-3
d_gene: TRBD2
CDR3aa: CASSTLEQGLADLIPYNEQFF
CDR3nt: TGTGCCAGCAGTACCTTAGAACAGGGACTAGCGGACCTCATACCTTACAATGAGCAGTTCTTC

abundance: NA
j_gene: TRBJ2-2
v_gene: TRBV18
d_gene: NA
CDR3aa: CASSPLADTGELFF
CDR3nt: TGTGCCAGCTCACCATTGGCAGACACCGGGGAGCTGTTTTTT

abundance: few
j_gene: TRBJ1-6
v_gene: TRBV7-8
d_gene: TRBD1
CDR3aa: CASSPRDREYNSPLHF
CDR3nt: TGTGCCAGCAGCCCCCGGGACAGGGAGTATAATTCACCCCTCCACTTT

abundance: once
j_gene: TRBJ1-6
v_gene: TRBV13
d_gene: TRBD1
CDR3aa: CASSSKLGTESSYNSPLHF
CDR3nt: TGTGCCAGCAGCAGTAAACTCGGGACAGAGAGCTCCTATAATTCACCCCTCCACTTT

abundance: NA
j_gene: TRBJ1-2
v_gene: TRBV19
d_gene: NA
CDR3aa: CASSIFSGSHYGYTF
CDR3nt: TGTGCCAGTAGTATATTTTCGGGGTCCCACTATGGCTACACCTTC

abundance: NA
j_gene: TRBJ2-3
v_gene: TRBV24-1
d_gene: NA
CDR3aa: CTTSDPGNTDTQYF
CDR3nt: TGTACCACCTCGGATCCGGGGAACACAGATACGCAGTATTTT

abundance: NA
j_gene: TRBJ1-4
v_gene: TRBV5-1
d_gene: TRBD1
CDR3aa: CASRGGELSVAYEKLFF
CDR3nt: TGCGCCAGCAGAGGGGGCGAACTGTCGGTTGCTTATGAAAAACTGTTTTTT

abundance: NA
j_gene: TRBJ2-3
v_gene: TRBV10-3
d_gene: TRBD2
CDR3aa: CAISESSGGNTQYF
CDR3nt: TGTGCCATCAGTGAGAGTAGCGGGGGAAATACGCAGTATTTT

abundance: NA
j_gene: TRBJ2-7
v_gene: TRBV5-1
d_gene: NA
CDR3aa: CASSFRGDEQYF
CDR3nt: TGCGCCAGCAGCTTCAGGGGGGACGAGCAGTACTTC

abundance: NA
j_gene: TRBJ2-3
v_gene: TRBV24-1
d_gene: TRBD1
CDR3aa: CATSDLGQGTDTQYF
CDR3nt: TGTGCCACCAGTGATTTAGGACAGGGGACAGATACGCAGTATTTT

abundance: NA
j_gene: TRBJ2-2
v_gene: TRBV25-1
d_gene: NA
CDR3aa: CASSPLPAANTGELFF
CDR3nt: TGTGCCAGCAGTCCCCTCCCCGCGGCGAACACCGGGGAGCTGTTTTTT

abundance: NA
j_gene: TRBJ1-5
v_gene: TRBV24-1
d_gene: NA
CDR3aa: CATSDRRTNQPQHF
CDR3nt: TGTGCCACCAGTGATCGAAGGACCAATCAGCCCCAGCATTTT

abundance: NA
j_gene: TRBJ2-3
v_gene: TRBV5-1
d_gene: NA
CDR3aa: CASSLVLDSTDTQYF
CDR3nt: TGCGCCAGCAGCTTGGTCCTAGATAGCACAGATACGCAGTATTTT

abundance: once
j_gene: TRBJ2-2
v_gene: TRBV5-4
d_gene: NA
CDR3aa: CASSSRRGEGELFF
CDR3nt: TGTGCCAGCAGCTCCAGAAGGGGGGAAGGGGAGCTGTTTTTT

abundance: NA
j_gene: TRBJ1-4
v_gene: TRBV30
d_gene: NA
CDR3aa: CAWSLGGANEKLFF
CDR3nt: TGTGCCTGGAGTTTGGGGGGGGCTAATGAAAAACTGTTTTTT